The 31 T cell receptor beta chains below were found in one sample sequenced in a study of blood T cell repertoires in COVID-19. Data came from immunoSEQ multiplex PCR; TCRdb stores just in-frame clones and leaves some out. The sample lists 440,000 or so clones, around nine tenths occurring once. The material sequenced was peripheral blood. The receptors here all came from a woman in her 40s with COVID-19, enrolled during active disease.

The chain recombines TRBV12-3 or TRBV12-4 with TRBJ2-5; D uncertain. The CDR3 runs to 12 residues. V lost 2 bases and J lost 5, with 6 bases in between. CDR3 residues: CASSLYGETQYF. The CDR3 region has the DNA TGTGCCAGCAGTTTATACGGGGAGACCCAGTACTTC.

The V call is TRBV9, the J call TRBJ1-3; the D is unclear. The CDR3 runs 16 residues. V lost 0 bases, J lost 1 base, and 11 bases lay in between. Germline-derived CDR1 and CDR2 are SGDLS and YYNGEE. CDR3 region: CASSVGGDFSGNTIYF. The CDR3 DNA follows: TGTGCCAGCAGCGTAGGCGGAGACTTTTCTGGAAACACCATATATTTT.

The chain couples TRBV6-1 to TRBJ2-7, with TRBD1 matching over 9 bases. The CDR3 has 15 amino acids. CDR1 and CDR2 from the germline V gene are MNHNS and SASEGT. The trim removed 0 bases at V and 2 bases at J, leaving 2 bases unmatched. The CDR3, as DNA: TGTGCCAGCAGTGAAGCGGGGGACAGGGCCTACGAGCAGTACTTC. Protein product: CASSEAGDRAYEQYF.

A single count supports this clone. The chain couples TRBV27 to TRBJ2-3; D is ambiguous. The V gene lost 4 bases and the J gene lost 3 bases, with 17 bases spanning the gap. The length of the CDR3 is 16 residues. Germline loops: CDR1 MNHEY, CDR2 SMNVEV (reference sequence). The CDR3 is CASSSFPRKRTDTQYF. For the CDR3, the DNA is TGTGCCAGCAGTTCATTTCCCCGTAAACGGACAGATACGCAGTATTTT.

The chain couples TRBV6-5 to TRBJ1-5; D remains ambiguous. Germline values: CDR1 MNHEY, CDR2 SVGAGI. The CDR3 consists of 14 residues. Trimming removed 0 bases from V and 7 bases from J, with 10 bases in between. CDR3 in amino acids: CASSYSRARQPQHF. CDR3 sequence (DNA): TGTGCCAGCAGTTACTCGCGGGCGAGGCAGCCCCAGCATTTT.

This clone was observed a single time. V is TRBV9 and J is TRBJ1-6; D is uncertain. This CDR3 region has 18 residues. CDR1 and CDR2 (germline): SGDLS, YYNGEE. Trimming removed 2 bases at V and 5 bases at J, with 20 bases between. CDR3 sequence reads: CASSVLGAGAFDNSPLHF. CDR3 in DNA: TGTGCCAGCAGCGTGTTGGGTGCAGGTGCTTTCGATAATTCACCCCTCCACTTT. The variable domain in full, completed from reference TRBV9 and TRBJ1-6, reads DSGVTQTPKHLITATGQRVTLRCSPRSGDLSVYWYQQSLDQGLQFLIQYYNGEERAKGNILERFSAQQFPDLHSELNLSSLELGDSALYFCASSVLGAGAFDNSPLHFGNGTRLTVT.

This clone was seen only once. CDR3 amino acids: CASRIVGSEKLFF. CDR3 coding DNA: TGTGCCAGCAGGATTGTGGGGAGTGAAAAACTGTTTTTT. J is TRBJ1-4 and V is TRBV11-2; D gene uncertain. The V end was cut by 6 bases, the J end by 7 bases, with 12 bases between. CDR3 size: 13 residues. CDR1 is SGHAT and CDR2 is FQNNGV in the germline V gene.

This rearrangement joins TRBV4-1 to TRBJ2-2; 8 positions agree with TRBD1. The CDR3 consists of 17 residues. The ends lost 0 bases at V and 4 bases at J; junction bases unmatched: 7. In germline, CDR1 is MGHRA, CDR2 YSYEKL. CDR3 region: CASSQEPGQVLTGELFF. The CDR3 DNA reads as TGCGCCAGCAGCCAAGAACCGGGACAGGTGCTCACCGGGGAGCTGTTTTTT.

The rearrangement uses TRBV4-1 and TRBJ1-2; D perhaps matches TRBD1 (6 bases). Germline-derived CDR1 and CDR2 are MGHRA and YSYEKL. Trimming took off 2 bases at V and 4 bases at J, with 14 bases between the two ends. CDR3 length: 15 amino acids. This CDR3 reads CASSQPQGRVYGYTF. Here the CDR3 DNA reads TGCGCCAGCAGCCAACCACAGGGTCGTGTCTATGGCTACACCTTC.

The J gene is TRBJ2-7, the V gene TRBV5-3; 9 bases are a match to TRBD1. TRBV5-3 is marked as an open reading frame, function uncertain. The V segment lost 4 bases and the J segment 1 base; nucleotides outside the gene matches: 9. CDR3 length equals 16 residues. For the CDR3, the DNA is TGTGCCAGAAGCCCTGGGACAGGGTCATTATCCTACGAGCAGTACTTC. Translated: CARSPGTGSLSYEQYF.

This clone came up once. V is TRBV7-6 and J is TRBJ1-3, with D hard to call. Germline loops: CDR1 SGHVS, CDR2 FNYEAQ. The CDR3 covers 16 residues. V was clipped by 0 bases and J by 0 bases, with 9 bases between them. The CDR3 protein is CASSLAGGNSGNTIYF. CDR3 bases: TGTGCCAGCAGCTTAGCAGGCGGCAACTCTGGAAACACCATATATTTT.

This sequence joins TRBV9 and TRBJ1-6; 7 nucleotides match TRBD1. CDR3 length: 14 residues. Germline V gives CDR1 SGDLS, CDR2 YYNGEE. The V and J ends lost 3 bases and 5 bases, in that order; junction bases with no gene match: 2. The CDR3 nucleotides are TGTGCCAGCAGCGGGGACAGAGATAATTCACCCCTCCACTTT. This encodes CASSGDRDNSPLHF.

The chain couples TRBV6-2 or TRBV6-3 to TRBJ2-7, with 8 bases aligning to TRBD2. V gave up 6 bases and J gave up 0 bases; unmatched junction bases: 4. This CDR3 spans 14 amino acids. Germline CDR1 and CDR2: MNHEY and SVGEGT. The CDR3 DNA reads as TGTGCCAGCAGCCGCCTAGCGGGCTCCTACGAGCAGTACTTC. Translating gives CASSRLAGSYEQYF.

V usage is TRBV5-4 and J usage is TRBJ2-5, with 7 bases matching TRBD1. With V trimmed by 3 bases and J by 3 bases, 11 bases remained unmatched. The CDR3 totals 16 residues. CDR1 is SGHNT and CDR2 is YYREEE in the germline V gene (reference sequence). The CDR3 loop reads CASSSRQGIREETQYF. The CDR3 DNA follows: TGTGCCAGCAGCTCTCGACAGGGTATCCGAGAAGAGACCCAGTACTTC.

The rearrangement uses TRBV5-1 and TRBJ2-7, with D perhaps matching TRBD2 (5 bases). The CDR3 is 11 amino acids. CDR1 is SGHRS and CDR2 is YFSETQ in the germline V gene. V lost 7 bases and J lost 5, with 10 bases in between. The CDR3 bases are TGCGCCAGCCGATGGGAGAACGAGCAGTACTTC. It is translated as CASRWENEQYF.

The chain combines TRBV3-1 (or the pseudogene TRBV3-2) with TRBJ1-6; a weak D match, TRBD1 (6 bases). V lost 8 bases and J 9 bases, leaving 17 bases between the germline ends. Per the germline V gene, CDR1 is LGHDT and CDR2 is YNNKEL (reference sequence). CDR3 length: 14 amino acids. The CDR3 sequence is CASGKRNRASPLHF. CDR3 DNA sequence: TGTGCCAGCGGGAAAAGAAACAGGGCTTCACCCCTCCACTTT.

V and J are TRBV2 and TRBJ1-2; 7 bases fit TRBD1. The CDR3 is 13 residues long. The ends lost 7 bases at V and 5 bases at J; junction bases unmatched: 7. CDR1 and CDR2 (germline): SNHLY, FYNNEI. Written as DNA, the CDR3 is TGTGCCAGCAACCACAGGGGCGAATATGGCTACACCTTC. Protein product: CASNHRGEYGYTF.

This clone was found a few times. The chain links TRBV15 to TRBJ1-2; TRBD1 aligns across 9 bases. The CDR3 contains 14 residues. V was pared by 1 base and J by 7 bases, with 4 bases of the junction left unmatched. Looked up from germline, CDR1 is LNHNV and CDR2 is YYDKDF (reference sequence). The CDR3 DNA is TGTGCCACCAGCAGAGCCGGGACAGGGATTGGCTACACCTTC. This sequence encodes CATSRAGTGIGYTF.

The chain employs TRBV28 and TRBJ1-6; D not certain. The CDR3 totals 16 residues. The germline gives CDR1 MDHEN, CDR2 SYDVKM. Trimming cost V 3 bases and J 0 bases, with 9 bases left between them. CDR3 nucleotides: TGTGCCAGCAGTTTCCTCGGGAGCTCCTATAATTCACCCCTCCACTTT. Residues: CASSFLGSSYNSPLHF.

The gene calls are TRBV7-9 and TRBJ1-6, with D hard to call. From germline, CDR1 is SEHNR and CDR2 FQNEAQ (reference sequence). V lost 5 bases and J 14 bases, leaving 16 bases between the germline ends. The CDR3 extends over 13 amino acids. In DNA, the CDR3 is TGTGCCAGCAGCCCGGAAAGGTTCGGGGCCCTCCACTTT. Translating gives CASSPERFGALHF.

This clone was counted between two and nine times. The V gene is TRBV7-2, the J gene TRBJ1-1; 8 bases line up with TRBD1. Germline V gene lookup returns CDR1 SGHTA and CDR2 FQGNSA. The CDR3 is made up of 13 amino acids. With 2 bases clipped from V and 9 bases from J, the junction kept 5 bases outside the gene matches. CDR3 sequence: CASSLSTGEKAFF. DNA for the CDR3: TGTGCCAGCAGCTTATCGACAGGGGAGAAAGCTTTCTTT.

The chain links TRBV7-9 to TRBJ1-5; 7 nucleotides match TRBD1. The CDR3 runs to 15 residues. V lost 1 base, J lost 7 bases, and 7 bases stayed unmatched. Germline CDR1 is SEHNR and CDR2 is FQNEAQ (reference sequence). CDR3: CASSLGNRGGQPQHF. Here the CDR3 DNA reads TGTGCCAGCAGCTTAGGGAACAGGGGAGGCCAGCCCCAGCATTTT.

This chain's CDR3 is CSAYRVSEQYF. The CDR3 DNA is TGCAGTGCTTACAGGGTAAGCGAGCAGTACTTC. The chain couples TRBV20-1 to TRBJ2-7, with a possible D match to TRBD1 (6 bases). Germline V gene lookup returns CDR1 DFQATT and CDR2 SNEGSKA (reference sequence). The CDR3 is 11 residues long. Trimming left V 5 bases short and J 6 bases short, with 11 bases between.

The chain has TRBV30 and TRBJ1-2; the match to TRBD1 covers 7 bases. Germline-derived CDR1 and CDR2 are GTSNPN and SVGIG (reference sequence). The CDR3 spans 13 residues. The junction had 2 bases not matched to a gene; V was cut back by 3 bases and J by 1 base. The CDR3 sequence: CAWRGGFNYGYTF. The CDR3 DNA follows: TGTGCCTGGAGAGGGGGCTTTAACTATGGCTACACCTTC.

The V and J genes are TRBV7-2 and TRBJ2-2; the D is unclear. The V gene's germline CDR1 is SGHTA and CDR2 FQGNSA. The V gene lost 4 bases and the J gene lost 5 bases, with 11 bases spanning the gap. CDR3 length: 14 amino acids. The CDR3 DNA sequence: TGTGCCAGCAGCTATCGTGGAGCTACCGGGGAGCTGTTTTTT. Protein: CASSYRGATGELFF.

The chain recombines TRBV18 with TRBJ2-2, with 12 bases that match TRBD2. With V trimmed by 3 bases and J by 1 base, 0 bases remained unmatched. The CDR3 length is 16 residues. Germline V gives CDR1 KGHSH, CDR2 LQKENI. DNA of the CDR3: TGTGCCAGCTCACCGGGACTAGCGGGGAACACCGGGGAGCTGTTTTTT. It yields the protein CASSPGLAGNTGELFF.

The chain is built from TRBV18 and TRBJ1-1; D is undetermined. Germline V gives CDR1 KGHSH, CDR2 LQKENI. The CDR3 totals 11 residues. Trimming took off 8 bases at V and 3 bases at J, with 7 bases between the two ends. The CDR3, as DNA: TGTGCCAGCCTCATAGACACTGAAGCTTTCTTT. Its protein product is CASLIDTEAFF.

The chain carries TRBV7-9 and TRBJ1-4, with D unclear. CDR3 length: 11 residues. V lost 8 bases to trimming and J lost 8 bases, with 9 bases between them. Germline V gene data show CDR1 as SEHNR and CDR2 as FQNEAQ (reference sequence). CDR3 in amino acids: CASSSGEKLFF. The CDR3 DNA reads TGTGCCAGCTCCTCGGGGGAAAAACTGTTTTTT.

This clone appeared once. CDR3 loop: CASSLDSGAFYEQYF. DNA for the CDR3: TGCGCCAGCAGCTTGGATAGTGGGGCGTTTTACGAGCAGTACTTC. The chain is built from TRBV5-1 and TRBJ2-7, with D possibly TRBD1 on 5 matching bases. The CDR3 is 15 amino acids. The V gene's germline CDR1 is SGHRS and CDR2 YFSETQ. Trimming stripped 0 bases from V and 4 bases from J, with 14 bases between.

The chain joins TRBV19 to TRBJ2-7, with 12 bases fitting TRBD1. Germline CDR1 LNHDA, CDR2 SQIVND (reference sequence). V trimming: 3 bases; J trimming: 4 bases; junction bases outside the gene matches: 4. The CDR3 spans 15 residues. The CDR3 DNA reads TGTGCCAGTAGTATTAAGGGACAGGGGGCTTACGAGCAGTACTTC. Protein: CASSIKGQGAYEQYF.

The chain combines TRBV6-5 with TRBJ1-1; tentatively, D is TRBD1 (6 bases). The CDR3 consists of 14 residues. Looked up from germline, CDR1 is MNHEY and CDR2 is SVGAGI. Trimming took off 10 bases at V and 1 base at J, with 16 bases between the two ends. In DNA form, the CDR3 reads TGTGCCACCACAAGGACAGCGAAGAACACTGAAGCTTTCTTT. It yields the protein CATTRTAKNTEAFF.